This T cell receptor (beta chain) was captured by sequencing in a study of T cell responses to AZD1222 COVID-19 vaccine. General study points: The donor cohort was predominantly white British with a female majority, and clonal diversity may have been underestimated. CD4 TCRs linked to vaccination spanned spike, dominating at 160-218 and 743-854.

With respect to this clone: Its antigen is undetermined.

The assay was immunoSEQ multiplex PCR, and TCRdb's table has in-frame clones only and misses some. This sample has approximately 190,000 clones, with 80% to 95% found just once. The CDR3 has 17 amino acids. V lost 4 bases and J lost 0; bases outside the gene matches: 2. Germline-derived CDR1 and CDR2 are MGHDK and SYGVNS. This sequence was found in an adult in good health. This specimen was peripheral blood, taken on day 0 of AZD1222 vaccination. V is TRBV25-1 and J is TRBJ2-1, with TRBD2 matching 14 bases. The CDR3 loop reads CASSGTSGGSSYNEQFF. The CDR3 nucleotides are TGTGCCAGCAGTGGGACTAGCGGGGGGAGCTCCTACAATGAGCAGTTCTTC.